This entry lists 23 T cell receptor beta chains sequenced from one sample in a study of blood T cell repertoires in COVID-19. Produced via immunoSEQ multiplex PCR; TCRdb's table is partial and in-frame only. The table includes about 190,000 clones, 78% detected once. The sequencing input was peripheral blood. Every receptor here comes from a woman of 80 years or more with active or convalescent COVID-19.

V usage is TRBV7-9 and J usage is TRBJ1-1, with no clear D. V shed 1 base and J shed 4 bases, with 13 bases lying between them. The CDR3 has 15 residues. Germline CDR1 and CDR2: SEHNR and FQNEAQ (reference sequence). The CDR3 sequence is CASSLGAYLGTEAFF. DNA for the CDR3: TGTGCCAGCAGCTTAGGAGCATATCTCGGCACTGAAGCTTTCTTT.

This clone was picked up a small number of times. V usage is TRBV5-1 and J usage is TRBJ1-6; the D gene is possibly TRBD1 (5 bases). The CDR3 sequence is 12 residues long. Germline values: CDR1 SGHRS, CDR2 YFSETQ. Between the trimmed V and J ends, which lost 4 bases and 18 bases, there was a span of 17 bases. The CDR3 sequence: CASSVSGGVAHF. For the CDR3, the DNA is TGCGCCAGCAGCGTTAGTGGAGGGGTTGCCCACTTT.

V usage is TRBV28 and J usage is TRBJ1-3; TRBD1 aligns across 8 bases. This CDR3 is built from 15 residues. The junction had 8 bases not matched to a gene; V was cut back by 10 bases and J by 0 bases. Per the germline V gene, CDR1 is MDHEN and CDR2 is SYDVKM. The CDR3, as DNA: TGTGCCACCCGCCTAACAGGGGGCTCTGGAAACACCATATATTTT. This sequence encodes CATRLTGGSGNTIYF.

The CDR3 is CASSLRGYNYGYTF. CDR3 DNA: TGTGCCAGCAGCTTGAGGGGATATAACTATGGCTACACCTTC. The chain uses TRBV5-4 and TRBJ1-2; a possible D gene is TRBD1 (5 bases). The CDR3 totals 14 residues. In germline, CDR1 is SGHNT, CDR2 YYREEE (reference sequence). The ends were cut back, 1 base at V and 1 base at J, with 8 bases in the middle.

This chain links TRBV5-6 with TRBJ2-7; 14 bases are shared with TRBD2. This CDR3 spans 17 amino acids. The V gene end was trimmed by 6 bases and the J gene end by 2 bases; junction bases not matched to a gene: 10. Germline-derived CDR1 and CDR2 are SGHDT and YYEEEE. The CDR3 nucleotides read TGTGCCAGCACTCCTACGGGACTAGCGGGGGACCCCTACGAGCAGTACTTC. Translated, it gives CASTPTGLAGDPYEQYF. Looking up the rest from reference TRBV5-6 and TRBJ2-7 gives the full variable domain: DAGVTQSPTHLIKTRGQQVTLRCSPKSGHDTVSWYQQALGQGPQFIFQYYEEEERQRGNFPDRFSGHQFPNYSSELNVNALLLGDSALYLCASTPTGLAGDPYEQYFGPGTRLTVT.

The rearrangement links TRBV19 to TRBJ2-7; D may be TRBD1 (6 bases). The germline gives CDR1 LNHDA, CDR2 SQIVND (reference sequence). The V and J ends lost 6 bases and 0 bases respectively, with 18 bases between them. This CDR3 region has 16 residues. The CDR3 protein is CASSDLGQKSSYEQYF. CDR3 nucleotide sequence: TGTGCCAGTAGCGACTTAGGACAGAAAAGCTCCTACGAGCAGTACTTC.

The rearrangement joins TRBV5-1 to TRBJ2-5, with 10 bases matching TRBD2. CDR3 length equals 15 residues. V shed 4 bases and J 1 base; nucleotides not matched to a gene: 4. CDR1 and CDR2 (germline): SGHRS, YFSETQ. The CDR3 loop reads CASSPSGGVQETQYF. Here the CDR3 DNA reads TGCGCCAGCAGCCCTAGCGGGGGAGTCCAAGAGACCCAGTACTTC.

The chain carries TRBV18 and TRBJ2-3, with TRBD2 matching 7 bases. The junction had 5 bases not matched to a gene; V was cut back by 3 bases and J by 2 bases. The germline gives CDR1 KGHSH, CDR2 LQKENI. This CDR3 is 15 amino acids long. The CDR3 nucleotides read TGTGCCAGCTCACCGGCGCGGGGGAACACAGATACGCAGTATTTT. Its protein product is CASSPARGNTDTQYF.

This rearrangement joins TRBV19 to TRBJ1-2; 7 bases are shared with TRBD1. Germline values: CDR1 LNHDA, CDR2 SQIVND (reference sequence). The V gene end was trimmed by 0 bases and the J gene end by 7 bases; junction bases not matched to a gene: 5. This CDR3 is built from 14 residues. CDR3 region: CASSIDPAGGGYTF. In DNA, the CDR3 is TGTGCCAGTAGTATAGATCCGGCAGGGGGTGGCTACACCTTC.

In this sample, this clone turned up a few times. The chain is built from TRBV6-2 or TRBV6-3 and TRBJ1-1; D perhaps matches TRBD1 (5 bases). Germline assignment: CDR1 MNHEY and CDR2 SVGEGT. Trimming removed 0 bases at V and 7 bases at J, with 15 bases between. The CDR3 totals 15 residues. CDR3 residues: CASSYSSGGGDEAFF. The CDR3 region has the DNA TGTGCCAGCAGTTACTCGTCGGGGGGTGGAGATGAAGCTTTCTTT.

In its sample, this clone was seen a few times. J is TRBJ2-1 and V is TRBV19; no clear D gene. Trimming pared 1 base from V and 6 bases from J, leaving 13 bases between. The CDR3 covers 15 residues. Germline-derived CDR1 and CDR2 are LNHDA and SQIVND (reference sequence). CDR3 amino acids: CASSIGVSEPNEQFF. In nucleotides, the CDR3 is TGTGCCAGTAGTATAGGGGTCAGCGAGCCCAATGAGCAGTTCTTC.

The genes are TRBV19 and TRBJ1-5, with TRBD1 as a possible D gene (6 bases). V gave up 4 bases and J gave up 6 bases, with 16 bases separating them. CDR3 size: 15 residues. CDR1 is LNHDA and CDR2 is SQIVND in the germline V gene (reference sequence). The CDR3 loop reads CASSTQQGTIQPQHF. The CDR3 region has the DNA TGTGCCAGTAGTACCCAACAGGGTACGATTCAGCCCCAGCATTTT.

This clone was detected a few times. The genes are TRBV27 and TRBJ1-1, with D perhaps TRBD1 (5 bases). Looked up from germline, CDR1 is MNHEY and CDR2 is SMNVEV (reference sequence). This CDR3 spans 14 amino acids. V was pared by 1 base and J by 4 bases, with 10 bases between. The CDR3 DNA sequence: TGTGCCAGCAGTTTATTGGGCGGGGGCACTGAAGCTTTCTTT. This gives the protein CASSLLGGGTEAFF.

In the case of this clone: This specimen includes other DNA sequences encoding the same CDR3. The V call is TRBV19, the J call TRBJ2-7; 9 positions match TRBD1. The V gene's germline CDR1 is LNHDA and CDR2 SQIVND (reference sequence). With V trimmed by 3 bases and J by 3 bases, 3 bases remained unmatched. The CDR3 totals 14 residues. The DNA of the CDR3 is TGTGCCAGTAGTATTAGGGACAGGGTCTACGAGCAGTACTTC. It specifies CASSIRDRVYEQYF. The full variable domain, its missing parts supplied by reference TRBV19 and TRBJ2-7, is DGGITQSPKYLFRKEGQNVTLSCEQNLNHDAMYWYRQDPGQGLRLIYYSQIVNDFQKGDIAEGYSVSREKKESFPLTVTSAQKNPTAFYLCASSIRDRVYEQYFGPGTRLTVT.

The V call is TRBV14, the J call TRBJ2-7; 10 positions match TRBD1. Germline V lookup: CDR1 SGHDN, CDR2 FVKESK. The V gene end was trimmed by 3 bases and the J gene end by 10 bases; junction bases not matched to a gene: 6. The CDR3 spans 13 residues. CDR3 sequence reads: CASSQARTGGQYF. In nucleotides, the CDR3 is TGTGCCAGCAGCCAGGCAAGGACAGGGGGTCAGTACTTC.

J is TRBJ1-1 and V is TRBV3-1 (or the pseudogene TRBV3-2), with TRBD1 as a possible D gene (5 bases). The V end was cut by 4 bases, the J end by 0 bases, with 15 bases between. CDR3 size: 16 residues. Germline loops: CDR1 LGHDT, CDR2 YNNKEL (reference sequence). DNA for the CDR3: TGTGCCAGCAGCCCTTGGGGGGGGAGAATGAACACTGAAGCTTTCTTT. Its protein is CASSPWGGRMNTEAFF.

J is TRBJ2-7 and V is TRBV5-1; a possible D gene is TRBD1 (7 bases). Looked up from germline, CDR1 is SGHRS and CDR2 is YFSETQ. The CDR3 runs to 17 residues. V lost 1 base, J lost 4 bases, and 21 bases lay in between. In nucleotides, the CDR3 is TGCGCCAGCAGCTTGTTAGGAGGGGGCGGCGGAATTTACGAGCAGTACTTC. Its protein product is CASSLLGGGGGIYEQYF. The whole variable domain, filled in from reference TRBV5-1 and TRBJ2-7, reads KAGVTQTPRYLIKTRGQQVTLSCSPISGHRSVSWYQQTPGQGLQFLFEYFSETQRNKGNFPGRFSGRQFSNSRSEMNVSTLELGDSALYLCASSLLGGGGGIYEQYFGPGTRLTVT.

This clone was recorded once. The chain has TRBV5-4 and TRBJ2-3; weak D call: TRBD2 (5 bases). From germline, CDR1 is SGHNT and CDR2 YYREEE (reference sequence). V was pared by 4 bases and J by 11 bases, with 17 bases between. This CDR3 has 13 residues. CDR3 sequence: CASSPQLEREQYF. CDR3 DNA sequence: TGTGCCAGCAGCCCCCAACTAGAACGGGAGCAGTATTTT. Filled out from reference TRBV5-4 and TRBJ2-3, the complete variable domain reads ETGVTQSPTHLIKTRGQQVTLRCSSQSGHNTVSWYQQALGQGPQFIFQYYREEENGRGNFPPRFSGLQFPNYSSELNVNALELDDSALYLCASSPQLEREQYFGPGTRLTVL.

This clone has more than one count but fewer than ten. The chain combines TRBV21-1 with TRBJ2-7; no DNA check was done on the table's D call, TRBD1. TRBV21-1 is deemed a pseudogene. CDR3 length: 14 amino acids. CDR3 DNA: TGTGCCAGCAGCAGCCGACAGGGACGCTACGAGCAGTACTTC. Amino acids: CASSSRQGRYEQYF.

This clone was recorded only once. The gene calls are TRBV6-2 or TRBV6-3 and TRBJ2-3, with TRBD2 matching 8 bases. Trimming took 2 bases from V and 0 from J; bases not matched to a gene: 4. Germline V gives CDR1 MNHEY, CDR2 SVGEGT. The CDR3 covers 16 residues. Here the CDR3 reads CASSYPLAGSTDTQYF. The CDR3 nucleotides are TGTGCCAGCAGTTACCCCTTAGCGGGGAGCACAGATACGCAGTATTTT.

The chain is built from TRBV28 and TRBJ1-2; tentatively, D is TRBD1 (6 bases). Germline CDR1 and CDR2: MDHEN and SYDVKM. This CDR3 is built from 17 residues. The V and J ends lost 6 bases and 0 bases respectively, with 20 bases between them. CDR3 nucleotide sequence: TGTGCCAGCAGCCTTCCGGGAGGACAGCCGGCTAACTATGGCTACACCTTC. Translated, it gives CASSLPGGQPANYGYTF.

This clone was recorded only once. The chain links TRBV6-6 to TRBJ1-1, with a weak D call TRBD1 (6 bases). Germline values: CDR1 MNHNY, CDR2 SVGAGI (reference sequence). V lost 1 base, J lost 8 bases, and 14 bases lay in between. The CDR3 loop spans 14 amino acids. Here the CDR3 DNA reads TGTGCCAGCAGTTACTGGGGCGGACAGTCAGAAGCTTTCTTT. It encodes CASSYWGGQSEAFF.

This rearrangement joins TRBV19 to TRBJ1-5; 9 nucleotides line up with TRBD1. The CDR3 sequence is 13 residues long. In germline, CDR1 is LNHDA, CDR2 SQIVND (reference sequence). After removal of 6 bases from V and 7 bases from J, the junction contained 4 bases not matched to a gene. The CDR3 DNA is TGTGCCAGTAGGCTGACAGGGGGGCAGCCCCAGCATTTT. It translates to CASRLTGGQPQHF. The full variable domain, its missing parts supplied by reference TRBV19 and TRBJ1-5, is DGGITQSPKYLFRKEGQNVTLSCEQNLNHDAMYWYRQDPGQGLRLIYYSQIVNDFQKGDIAEGYSVSREKKESFPLTVTSAQKNPTAFYLCASRLTGGQPQHFGDGTRLSIL.